This record looks at one T cell receptor beta chain sequence and its context. What it binds is unknown. Once RNA had been extracted, it was reverse transcribed into cDNA to act as the sequencing template. Generated by immunoSEQ multiplex PCR, the TCRdb table keeps only in-frame clones and is missing some. Of roughly 150,000 clones in the sample, 62% were seen once. The data belong to a study of CD8+ T cells in alopecia areata. Study-level findings and limits: Alphabeta T cells residing in normal skin are also sequenced in scalp samples. Researchers report lesional scalp, most notably alopecia totalis/universalis, outstripped normal scalp in clonality.

CDR1 SGHTA and CDR2 FQGNSA come from the germline V gene. V dropped 5 bases and J dropped 2; count of bases not matched to a gene: 10. CDR3 size: 16 residues. The chain carries TRBV7-2 and TRBJ1-1; 8 bases are shared with TRBD1. The source of this sequence is a human donor in good health. The specimen was CD8+ T cells sorted from blood. CDR3 amino acids: CASSHPLGQGNTEAFF. Written as DNA, the CDR3 is TGTGCCAGCAGCCATCCCCTAGGACAGGGCAACACTGAAGCTTTCTTT.